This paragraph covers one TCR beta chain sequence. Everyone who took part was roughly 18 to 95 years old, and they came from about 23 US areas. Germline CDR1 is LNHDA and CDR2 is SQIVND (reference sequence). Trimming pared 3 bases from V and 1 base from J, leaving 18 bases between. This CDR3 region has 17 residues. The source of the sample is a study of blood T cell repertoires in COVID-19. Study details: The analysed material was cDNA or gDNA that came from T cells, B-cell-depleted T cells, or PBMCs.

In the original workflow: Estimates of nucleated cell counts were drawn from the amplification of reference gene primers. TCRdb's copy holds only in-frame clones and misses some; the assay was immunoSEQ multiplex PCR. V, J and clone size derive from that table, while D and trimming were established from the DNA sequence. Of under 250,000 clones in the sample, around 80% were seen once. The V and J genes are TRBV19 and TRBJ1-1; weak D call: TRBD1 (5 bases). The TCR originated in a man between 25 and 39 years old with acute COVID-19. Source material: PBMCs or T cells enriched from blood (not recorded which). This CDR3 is CASSISLGGVKNTEAFF. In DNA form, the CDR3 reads TGTGCCAGTAGTATTTCCTTGGGAGGGGTTAAGAACACTGAAGCTTTCTTT.